This TCR beta chain comes out of a study of shared clonotypes between healthy human individuals. Note on this clone: Its antigen is currently unknown. A read error is the likely source, as a far larger clone sits one nucleotide away.

It was at deep level that the assay was run. DNA from unsorted PBMC was sequenced on ten immunoSEQ deep assay plates. Sequencing was performed with immunoSEQ multiplex PCR; in TCRdb, only in-frame clones are kept and a portion is missing. The table has a few hundred thousand clones, roughly three quarters seen once. The CDR3 has 15 residues. V was pared by 5 bases and J by 6 bases, with 11 bases of the junction left unmatched. The germline gives CDR1 SGHTA, CDR2 FQGNSA. Study-wide findings and caveats: The study drew on few donors, limiting represented genetic and exposure-history diversity.

This clonotype originated in a middle-aged woman in good health. Some clones in this sample may be carry-over from other donors' samples. Material for sequencing was PBMCs. The V call is TRBV7-2, the J call TRBJ2-7, with 9 positions matching TRBD1. The CDR3: CASSPAAGTGREQYF. The CDR3 region has the DNA TGTGCCAGCAGCCCAGCAGCCGGGACAGGGCGCGAGCAGTACTTC.